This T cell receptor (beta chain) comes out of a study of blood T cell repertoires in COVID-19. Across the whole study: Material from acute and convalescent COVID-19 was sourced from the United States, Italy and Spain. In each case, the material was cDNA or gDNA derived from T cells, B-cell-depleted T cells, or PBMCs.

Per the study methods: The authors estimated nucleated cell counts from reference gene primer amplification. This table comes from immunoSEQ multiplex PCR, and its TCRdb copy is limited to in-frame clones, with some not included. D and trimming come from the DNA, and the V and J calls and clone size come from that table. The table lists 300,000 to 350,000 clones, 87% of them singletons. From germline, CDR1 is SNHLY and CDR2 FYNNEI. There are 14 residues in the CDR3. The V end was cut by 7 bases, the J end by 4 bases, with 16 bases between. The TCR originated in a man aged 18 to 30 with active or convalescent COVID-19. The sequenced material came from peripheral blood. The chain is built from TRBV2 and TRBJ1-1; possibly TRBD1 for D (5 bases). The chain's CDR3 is CASILTQAPTEAFF. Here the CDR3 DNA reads TGTGCCAGCATTTTGACACAGGCCCCCACTGAAGCTTTCTTT.